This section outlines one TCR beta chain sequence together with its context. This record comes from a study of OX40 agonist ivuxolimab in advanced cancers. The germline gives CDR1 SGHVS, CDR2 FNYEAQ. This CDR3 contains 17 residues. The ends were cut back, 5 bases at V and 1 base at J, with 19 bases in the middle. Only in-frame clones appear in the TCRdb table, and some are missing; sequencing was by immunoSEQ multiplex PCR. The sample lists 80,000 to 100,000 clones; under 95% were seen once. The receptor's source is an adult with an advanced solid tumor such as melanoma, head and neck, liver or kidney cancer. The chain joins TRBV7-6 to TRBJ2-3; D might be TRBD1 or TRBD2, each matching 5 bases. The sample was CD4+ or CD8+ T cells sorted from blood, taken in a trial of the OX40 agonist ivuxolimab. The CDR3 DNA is TGTGCCAGCAGCGAAAGACCGGGGCGCGTCGGCACAGATACGCAGTATTTT. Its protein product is CASSERPGRVGTDTQYF. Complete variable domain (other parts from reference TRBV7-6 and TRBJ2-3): GAGVSQSPRYKVTKRGQDVALRCDPISGHVSLYWYRQALGQGPEFLTYFNYEAQQDKSGLPNDRFSAERPEGSISTLTIQRTEQRDSAMYRCASSERPGRVGTDTQYFGPGTRLTVL.